This TCR beta chain was sequenced during a study of blood T cell repertoires in COVID-19. On the study more broadly: Donors in the United States, Italy and Spain gave samples during acute or convalescent COVID-19.

This CDR3 region has 15 residues. With 2 bases removed from V and 3 bases from J, the gap between germline ends came to 13 bases. Germline CDR1 is SGHAT and CDR2 is FQNNGV. Individuals aged 18 to 89 years were recruited from fewer than 25 US areas. Original methodology: By means of reference gene primer amplification, nucleated cell counts were estimated. Only in-frame clones appear in the TCRdb table, and some are missing; sequencing was by immunoSEQ multiplex PCR. The V and J calls and clone size were taken over from that table, and D and trimming were inferred from the DNA. Seen here are 150,000 to 250,000 clones, approximately 84% observed once, and the top ten hold 7.5%.

The receptor comes from a man in his forties who had recovered from COVID-19. Sequencing used PBMCs or T cells enriched from blood (not recorded which). This chain joins TRBV11-2 and TRBJ1-1; a possible D gene is TRBD1 (5 bases). The DNA of the CDR3 is TGTGCCAGCAGCTTATTTGGTAGGGGATACACTGAAGCTTTCTTT. Its protein is CASSLFGRGYTEAFF. Full variable domain (missing parts from reference TRBV11-2 and TRBJ1-1): EAGVAQSPRYKIIEKRQSVAFWCNPISGHATLYWYQQILGQGPKLLIQFQNNGVVDDSQLPKDRFSAERLKGVDSTLKIQPAKLEDSAVYLCASSLFGRGYTEAFFGQGTRLTVV.